These 17 T cell receptor beta chains originate from one sample sequenced in a study of shared clonotypes between healthy human individuals (dated by TCRdb to the early 2020s). For the CD8 naive samples, CD45RO-negative cells were positively selected for CCR7, yielding a CD45RA+CCR7+ population from which TemRA cells were excluded. The method was the immunoSEQ multiplex PCR assay. TCRdb took this table from immuneACCESS and kept in-frame rearrangements with V and J called. Such tables lack part of the clones; where checked against another copy, unresolved V genes explain under half of the gap, and the rest is unexplained. The sample includes approximately 2,000,000 clones, with about 94% observed a single time. The ten largest clonotypes hold under 2% of the sample. Sequencing used naive CD8+ T cells from PBMCs. The cell subset or site label of this sample denotes: CD45RA+CCR7+. The receptors shown here come from a man aged 18 to 30 in good health. Some clones in this sample may be carry-over from other donors' samples.

The chain employs TRBV28 and TRBJ1-4; unclear D gene. Trimming took off 1 base at V and 7 bases at J, with 13 bases between the two ends. CDR1 and CDR2 from the germline V gene are MDHEN and SYDVKM. This CDR3 has 15 residues. CDR3 region: CASSLLSRLTEKLFF. The CDR3 region has the DNA TGTGCCAGCAGTTTATTGAGCCGTCTCACTGAAAAACTGTTTTTT. The full variable domain, rest sourced from reference TRBV28 and TRBJ1-4, is DVKVTQSSRYLVKRTGEKVFLECVQDMDHENMFWYRQDPGLGLRLIYFSYDVKMKEKGDIPEGYSVSREKKERFSLILESASTNQTSMYLCASSLLSRLTEKLFFGSGTQLSVL.

V gene TRBV27 combines with J gene TRBJ1-4; 11 bases map to TRBD1. Germline V gene lookup returns CDR1 MNHEY and CDR2 SMNVEV (reference sequence). J gave up 6 bases and V 5 bases, and 17 bases lay outside the gene matches. The CDR3 runs 19 residues. CDR3 bases: TGTGCCAGCAGTCATGGTCTGGGACAGGGGGGGTTAGAGTATGAAAAACTGTTTTTT. As protein: CASSHGLGQGGLEYEKLFF.

The V call is TRBV27, the J call TRBJ2-7; TRBD1 agrees at 10 bases. Germline loops: CDR1 MNHEY, CDR2 SMNVEV (reference sequence). V lost 4 bases to trimming and J lost 2 bases; unmatched junction nucleotides: 11. The CDR3 contains 17 residues. CDR3 residues: CASSSTPGTGAPYEQYF. DNA for the CDR3: TGTGCCAGCAGTTCTACACCCGGGACAGGGGCCCCCTACGAGCAGTACTTC.

The rearrangement joins TRBV5-1 to TRBJ1-1, with unresolved D. Germline lookup yields CDR1 SGHRS and CDR2 YFSETQ. This CDR3 contains 12 residues. V was pared by 3 bases and J by 5 bases, with 8 bases between. The CDR3 loop reads CASSSWETEAFF. DNA for the CDR3: TGCGCCAGCAGCTCTTGGGAGACTGAAGCTTTCTTT.

V gene TRBV11-2 combines with J gene TRBJ2-5; no reliable D call. This CDR3 spans 13 amino acids. Germline CDR1 reads SGHAT; CDR2 reads FQNNGV. With 5 bases removed from V and 2 bases from J, the gap between germline ends came to 9 bases. The CDR3 region is CASSPRRQETQYF. Here the CDR3 DNA reads TGTGCCAGCAGCCCCCGAAGACAAGAGACCCAGTACTTC.

The J gene is TRBJ2-7, the V gene TRBV15, with no clear D. Trimming left V 3 bases short and J 1 base short, with 19 bases between. The germline V gene has CDR1 LNHNV and CDR2 YYDKDF (reference sequence). The CDR3 has 17 amino acids. This chain's CDR3 is CATSSGLSLDRSYEQYF. DNA for the CDR3: TGTGCCACCAGCAGTGGCCTTAGCTTAGATCGGTCCTACGAGCAGTACTTC.

The CDR3 coding sequence is TGCAGCGTTGCCGGGCAGAGTGGCCCAGATACGCAGTATTTT. Encoded protein: CSVAGQSGPDTQYF. The chain couples TRBV29-1 to TRBJ2-3; D remains ambiguous. CDR1 SQVTM and CDR2 ANQGSEA come from the germline V gene. There are 14 residues in the CDR3. Trimming left V 4 bases short and J 4 bases short, with 15 bases between.

The J gene is TRBJ2-6, the V gene TRBV29-1; 8 bases fit TRBD1. This CDR3 contains 15 residues. With V trimmed by 7 bases and J by 0 bases, 5 bases remained unmatched. Germline V gives CDR1 SQVTM, CDR2 ANQGSEA. CDR3 nucleotide sequence: TGCAGCGGCTTGGACAGGGCCTCTGGGGCCAACGTCCTGACTTTC. It is translated as CSGLDRASGANVLTF.

About this clone itself: Different DNA sequences within this sample yield the same CDR3. V gene TRBV6-5 combines with J gene TRBJ2-3; D unresolved. The CDR3 totals 12 residues. The V end lost 6 bases, the J end lost 0 bases, and 4 bases lay between the germline ends. Germline V CDR1 and CDR2: MNHEY, SVGAGI. DNA for the CDR3: TGTGCCAGCAGCCCCAGCACAGATACGCAGTATTTT. This encodes CASSPSTDTQYF.

The genes are TRBV19 and TRBJ1-5; a weak D match, TRBD1 (5 bases). The CDR3 is 13 residues long. The V end lost 8 bases, the J end lost 7 bases, and 15 bases lay between the germline ends. Germline V gene sequence: CDR1 LNHDA, CDR2 SQIVND (reference sequence). The CDR3 reads CASSRQGGQPQHF. Here the CDR3 DNA reads TGTGCCAGTTCGAGGCAGGGAGGCCAGCCCCAGCATTTT.

The genes are TRBV11-2 and TRBJ2-3; the match to TRBD1 covers 8 bases. Germline V gene data show CDR1 as SGHAT and CDR2 as FQNNGV. Trimming cost V 0 bases and J 4 bases; bases outside gene matches: 3. The CDR3 is 15 residues long. CDR3: CASSLDRDRPDTQYF. CDR3 nucleotides: TGTGCCAGCAGCTTAGACCGGGACAGGCCAGATACGCAGTATTTT.

The J gene is TRBJ2-7, the V gene TRBV4-1, with TRBD2 matching 8 bases. The CDR3 contains 16 residues. The V gene end was trimmed by 1 base and the J gene end by 2 bases; junction bases not matched to a gene: 7. Germline V lookup: CDR1 MGHRA, CDR2 YSYEKL. Here the CDR3 reads CASSQAFREGAYEQYF. The CDR3 nucleotides are TGCGCCAGCAGCCAAGCCTTCCGGGAGGGAGCCTACGAGCAGTACTTC.

This clone showed up just a few times. This may arise from a read error, as a much more abundant clone is one base away. The CDR3 is CASSSFYEQYF. The DNA of the CDR3 is TGTGCCAGCAGCTCCTTCTACGAGCAGTACTTC. The chain recombines TRBV11-2 with TRBJ2-7; D remains ambiguous. Trimming shortened V by 4 bases and J by 3 bases, and 4 bases separated the two germline ends. Germline V CDR1 and CDR2: SGHAT, FQNNGV. The CDR3 is 11 amino acids.

Worth noting for this clone: A read error may account for a junction end that differs from germline. The chain couples TRBV10-3 to TRBJ2-5; D uncertain. This CDR3 spans 14 amino acids. CDR1 and CDR2 (germline): ENHRY, SYGVKD. DNA of the CDR3: TGTGCCATCAGTGAGTCGCGACCCAAAGAGGCCCAGTACTTC. It yields the protein CAISESRPKEAQYF.

This chain links TRBV27 with TRBJ1-1; D possibly corresponds to TRBD1 (5 bases). CDR1 and CDR2 from the germline V gene are MNHEY and SMNVEV (reference sequence). The CDR3 loop spans 11 amino acids. The ends were cut back, 5 bases at V and 10 bases at J, with 11 bases in the middle. The CDR3: CASSTGGVAFF. The DNA of the CDR3 is TGTGCCAGCAGTACTGGGGGGGTAGCTTTCTTT.

Of note for this clone: The same CDR3 also results from other DNA sequences found in this sample. The chain couples TRBV27 to TRBJ2-1, with 8 bases aligning to TRBD1. V shed 6 bases, J shed 4 bases, and the junction held 8 bases outside the gene matches. The germline V gene has CDR1 MNHEY and CDR2 SMNVEV (reference sequence). The CDR3 runs to 15 residues. The CDR3 DNA is TGTGCCAGCAGCCTCGGACAGGGAGGATACAATGAGCAGTTCTTC. Its protein is CASSLGQGGYNEQFF.

The chain is built from TRBV7-9 and TRBJ2-7; D unclear. This CDR3 has 13 amino acids. V lost 0 bases to trimming and J lost 7 bases, with 10 bases between them. Germline CDR1 is SEHNR and CDR2 is FQNEAQ (reference sequence). The CDR3 sequence: CASSLAHPLEQYF. DNA of the CDR3: TGTGCCAGCAGCTTAGCGCACCCTTTGGAGCAGTACTTC.